The 31 T cell receptor beta chains given below trace back to one sample, sequenced in a study of T cells in women clearing cervical HPV infection. Clones were sequenced by immunoSEQ multiplex PCR, and TCRdb holds only the in-frame ones, with some missing. Its table lists 40,000 to 55,000 clones. Sequencing used blood buffy coat. The receptors were sampled from a woman aged 18 to 75 with a cervical HPV16 infection that either progressed to CIN3+ or cleared (not recorded which).

To note about this clone: The read ends 3 residues early relative to the CDR3; the germline J gene fills the gap. The rearrangement joins TRBV6-2 or TRBV6-3 to TRBJ1-2, with D possibly matching TRBD1 (5 bases). Germline V gene data show CDR1 as MNHEY and CDR2 as SVGEGT. There are 13 residues in the CDR3. CDR3 bases read: TGTGCCAGCCGGGACTTTAGTCCCTACGAC. Protein: CASRDFSPYD. The whole CDR3 sequence reads CASRDFSPYDYTF.

On this clone itself: From the germline J gene comes the end of the CDR3, since the read stops 3 residues before it. V gene TRBV5-1 combines with J gene TRBJ2-7; TRBD1 matches at 9 bases. Trimming at V came to 7 bases and at J to 3 bases, leaving 5 bases not matched to a gene. The V gene's germline CDR1 is SGHRS and CDR2 YFSETQ. This CDR3 contains 13 residues. CDR3 sequence: CASARDRDYEQYF. The sequenced CDR3 bases are TGCGCCAGCGCGAGGGACAGGGACTACGAG.

Comment on this clone: The read ends 3 residues before the CDR3 terminus; that terminus is restored from the germline J gene. The chain joins TRBV19 to TRBJ2-3; possible D gene TRBD1, 5 bases. V was cut by 3 bases and J by 8 bases, with 15 bases left in between. Germline CDR1 reads LNHDA; CDR2 reads SQIVND (reference sequence). The CDR3 contains 14 residues. This CDR3 reads CASSMAGARVTQYF. CDR3 DNA, as far as it was read: TGTGCCAGTAGTATGGCTGGGGCCAGGGTTACG.

With respect to this clone: The read ends 3 residues early relative to the CDR3; the germline J gene fills the gap. The rearrangement joins TRBV10-1 to TRBJ2-2; D may be TRBD2 (5 bases). The germline V gene encodes CDR1 WNHNN and CDR2 SYGVQD (reference sequence). The CDR3 is 15 residues long. Trimming took 3 bases from V and 0 from J, leaving 8 bases between them. The CDR3 here is CASSDRGANTGELFF. CDR3 DNA (partial): TGCGCCAGCAGTGACCGGGGTGCGAACACCGGGGAG.

The DNA read from the CDR3 is TGTGCCAGCAGCTTAAACTCAATACGTGAAAAG. The encoded protein is CASSLNSIREK. The complete CDR3 reads CASSLNSIREKLFF. The rearrangement joins TRBV7-2 to TRBJ2-2; D not resolved. Read data end 3 residues before the CDR3 end; the end is taken from the germline J gene. Germline V lookup: CDR1 SGHTA, CDR2 FQGNSA. There are 14 residues in the CDR3. The full variable domain, its missing parts supplied by reference TRBV7-2 and TRBJ2-2, is GAGVSQSPSNKVTEKGKDVELRCDPISGHTALYWYRQSLGQGLEFLIYFQGNSAPDKSGLPSDRFSAERTGGSVSTLTIQRTQQEDSAVYLCASSLNSIREKLFFGEGSRLTVL.

Note on this clone: Read sequence stops 3 residues before the CDR3 end, and the germline J gene provides the missing end. Within the sample, other DNA sequences also encode this same CDR3. V and J are TRBV5-4 and TRBJ1-2, with D uncertain. The CDR3 consists of 12 residues. Trimming left V 0 bases short and J 5 bases short, with 5 bases between. Germline CDR1 reads SGHNT; CDR2 reads YYREEE (reference sequence). CDR3 DNA (partial): TGTGCCAGCAGCTTGGACAGTTATGGC. It yields the protein CASSLDSYG. The full CDR3 reads CASSLDSYGYTF.

A note on this clone: The observed sequence ends 3 residues before the CDR3 terminus, with the missing tail filled in from the germline J gene. The chain couples TRBV20-1 to TRBJ2-3, with D maybe TRBD1 (6 bases). CDR3 length equals 14 residues. The germline CDR1 and CDR2 sequences are DFQATT and SNEGSKA (reference sequence). V shed 4 bases and J shed 0 bases, with 11 bases lying between them. The chain's CDR3 is CSAKSRGSTDTQYF. CDR3 DNA (partial): TGCAGTGCTAAATCGAGGGGGAGCACAGATACG.

On this clone itself: The read finishes 3 residues shy of the CDR3 end, and the germline J gene is used to complete it. V usage is TRBV5-1 and J usage is TRBJ2-1; 7 nucleotides match TRBD1. CDR1 is SGHRS, CDR2 YFSETQ, per germline. The CDR3 length is 13 residues. The trim removed 4 bases at V and 7 bases at J, leaving 5 bases unmatched. The DNA read from the CDR3 is TGCGCCAGCAGCGAGCCGACAGGGAATGAG. This encodes CASSEPTGNE. The CDR3, in full, reads CASSEPTGNEQFF. Full variable domain (remainder filled in from reference TRBV5-1 and TRBJ2-1): KAGVTQTPRYLIKTRGQQVTLSCSPISGHRSVSWYQQTPGQGLQFLFEYFSETQRNKGNFPGRFSGRQFSNSRSEMNVSTLELGDSALYLCASSEPTGNEQFFGPGTRLTVL.

Concerning this clone itself: The CDR3 end is not reached by the read, which stops 3 residues before it; the germline J gene fills it in. The chain links TRBV10-3 to TRBJ2-3, with 9 bases identical to TRBD1. The J segment lost 4 bases and the V segment lost 11 bases, leaving 10 bases of the junction unmatched. CDR1 ENHRY and CDR2 SYGVKD come from the germline V gene. The CDR3 extends over 14 amino acids. The sequenced part of the CDR3 DNA is TGTGCCTCCACCACAGGGGGCAGCGCAGATACG. It encodes CASTTGGSADT. The complete CDR3 sequence is CASTTGGSADTQYF.

As for this clone: Coverage ceases 3 residues before the CDR3 finishes, and the germline J gene fills in the end. The chain uses TRBV20-1 and TRBJ1-5, with 8 positions matching TRBD1. Trimming cost V 6 bases and J 3 bases; bases outside gene matches: 10. The germline CDR1 and CDR2 sequences are DFQATT and SNEGSKA (reference sequence). The CDR3 spans 15 residues. CDR3 sequence: CSAAKGQGPNQPQHF. The DNA read from the CDR3 is TGCAGTGCGGCCAAAGGACAGGGACCCAATCAGCCC.

On this clone itself: The read gets to within 3 residues of the CDR3 end, and the germline J gene fills in the rest. The chain is built from TRBV5-1 and TRBJ2-7, with a weak D call TRBD1 (5 bases). V was shortened by 0 bases and J by 4 bases, with 11 bases between the two germline ends. The CDR3 extends over 14 amino acids. CDR1 and CDR2 (germline): SGHRS, YFSETQ. Partial CDR3 DNA: TGCGCCAGCAGCTTGGGGACATTCTCTTACGAG. The encoded protein is CASSLGTFSYE. The whole CDR3 sequence reads CASSLGTFSYEQYF.

For this clone: The sequence runs out 3 residues before the end of the CDR3; the remainder is reconstructed from the germline J gene. The chain combines TRBV7-2 with TRBJ1-2, with 7 positions matching TRBD1. Germline V gives CDR1 SGHTA, CDR2 FQGNSA. The CDR3 has 15 amino acids. V lost 5 bases, J lost 0 bases, and 6 bases stayed unmatched. CDR3 in amino acids: CASSPRTGANYGYTF. The CDR3 bases that were read are TGTGCCAGCAGCCCACGGACAGGAGCTAACTATGGC.

On this clone itself: Coverage ceases 3 residues before the CDR3 finishes, and the germline J gene fills in the end. The chain links TRBV5-1 to TRBJ2-3; D is undetermined. Germline CDR1 is SGHRS and CDR2 is YFSETQ. The CDR3 loop spans 15 amino acids. The CDR3 loop reads CASSPRSGPNQPQYF. The CDR3 DNA, read in part, is TGCGCCAGCAGCCCCAGGTCCGGTCCCAATCAGCCG.

On this clone itself: The same CDR3 arises from other DNA sequences in this sample as well. CDR3 DNA (partial): TGCGCCAGCAGCCCAACGGGGTCACTGGGAAACACC. It translates to CASSPTGSLGNT. The complete CDR3 reads CASSPTGSLGNTIYF. V and J are TRBV5-1 and TRBJ1-3; D remains unclear. The sequenced fragment ends 3 residues before the CDR3 boundary, so the rest is inferred from the germline J gene. Germline V CDR1 and CDR2: SGHRS, YFSETQ. V was cut by 4 bases and J by 4 bases, with 15 bases left in between. The CDR3 is made up of 15 amino acids.

Regarding this clone: The read is 3 residues too short to cover the CDR3 end, so that end is filled in from the germline J gene. The chain combines TRBV4-1 with TRBJ1-6, with D hard to call. CDR1 and CDR2 (germline): MGHRA, YSYEKL. V was shortened by 1 base and J by 4 bases, with 14 bases between the two germline ends. The CDR3 extends over 17 amino acids. The CDR3 spells CASSQAAMSGYNSPLHF. The part of the CDR3 DNA that was read is TGCGCCAGCAGCCAAGCCGCGATGAGCGGTTATAATTCACCC.

The CDR3 sequence: CSAHPGGNTEAFF. The sequenced part of the CDR3 DNA is TGCAGTGCGCATCCAGGGGGGAACACTGAA. The rearrangement joins TRBV20-1 to TRBJ1-1, with TRBD1 matching 7 bases. Coverage ceases 3 residues before the CDR3 finishes, and the germline J gene fills in the end. With 6 bases clipped from V and 1 base from J, the junction kept 5 bases outside the gene matches. Germline lookup yields CDR1 DFQATT and CDR2 SNEGSKA (reference sequence). The CDR3 covers 13 residues.

As regards this clone: The sequenced fragment ends 3 residues before the CDR3 boundary, so the rest is inferred from the germline J gene. The chain is built from TRBV5-1 and TRBJ2-3; 8 nucleotides line up with TRBD2. This CDR3 has 16 residues. Trimming at V came to 1 base and at J to 0 bases, leaving 4 bases not matched to a gene. CDR1 is SGHRS and CDR2 is YFSETQ in the germline V gene. The sequenced CDR3 bases are TGCGCCAGCAGCTTGTCGGGGGGGCGGAGCACAGATACG. Translated: CASSLSGGRSTDT. The entire CDR3 protein reads CASSLSGGRSTDTQYF.

Points on this clone: With the read ending 3 residues before the CDR3 end, the germline J gene is used to fill in that end. The V gene is TRBV2, the J gene TRBJ2-5; D unclear. Germline lookup yields CDR1 SNHLY and CDR2 FYNNEI. V was cut by 4 bases and J by 2 bases, with 17 bases left in between. This CDR3 is built from 16 residues. CDR3: CASSAWASETQETQYF. CDR3 bases read: TGTGCCAGCAGTGCGTGGGCATCAGAGACACAAGAGACC. Filled out from reference TRBV2 and TRBJ2-5, the complete variable domain reads EPEVTQTPSHQVTQMGQEVILRCVPISNHLYFYWYRQILGQKVEFLVSFYNNEISEKSEIFDDQFSVERPDGSNFTLKIRSTKLEDSAMYFCASSAWASETQETQYFGPGTRLLVL.

About this clone: The read gets to within 3 residues of the CDR3 end, and the germline J gene fills in the rest. The rearrangement joins TRBV19 to TRBJ1-2; no definite D call. This CDR3 comprises 14 residues. Deletions cut 3 bases from V and 5 bases from J, with 13 bases between. CDR1 and CDR2 from the germline V gene are LNHDA and SQIVND (reference sequence). CDR3 sequence reads: CASSIKGDNYGYTF. The covered CDR3 bases are TGTGCCAGTAGTATCAAGGGTGATAATTATGGC.

A note on this clone: Sequencing ends 3 residues short of the CDR3 end; the germline J gene provides the rest. The V and J genes are TRBV7-6 and TRBJ1-1; a possible D gene is TRBD1 (5 bases). Trimming left V 5 bases short and J 1 base short, with 11 bases between. Germline V gene lookup returns CDR1 SGHVS and CDR2 FNYEAQ. The CDR3 runs 14 residues. The CDR3 region is CASSRMTANTEAFF. CDR3 bases read: TGTGCCAGCAGCCGAATGACAGCGAACACTGAA. The complete variable domain, with remaining parts taken from reference TRBV7-6 and TRBJ1-1, reads GAGVSQSPRYKVTKRGQDVALRCDPISGHVSLYWYRQALGQGPEFLTYFNYEAQQDKSGLPNDRFSAERPEGSISTLTIQRTEQRDSAMYRCASSRMTANTEAFFGQGTRLTVV.

Notes on this clone: Read coverage stops 3 residues before the CDR3 terminus; the germline J gene supplies the remainder. V usage is TRBV6-2 or TRBV6-3 and J usage is TRBJ2-1, with TRBD1 matching over 8 bases. This CDR3 is built from 15 residues. Per germline, CDR1 MNHEY and CDR2 SVGEGT. V gave up 0 bases and J gave up 9 bases; unmatched junction bases: 7. CDR3 protein: CASSYSIQGAGEQFF. The CDR3 bases that were read are TGTGCCAGCAGTTACTCGATCCAGGGGGCAGGTGAG.

As to this clone: The CDR3 end falls 3 residues outside the read, so it is completed with the germline J gene. The V gene is TRBV4-2, the J gene TRBJ2-2; 9 bases are a match to TRBD1. This CDR3 comprises 15 residues. V lost 4 bases, J lost 6 bases, and 6 bases stayed unmatched. The germline gives CDR1 LGHNA, CDR2 YNFKEQ. The CDR3 is CASSPRDRDSGELFF. The sequenced CDR3 bases are TGTGCCAGCAGCCCTCGGGACAGGGATTCCGGGGAG.

Notes on this clone: The DNA ends 3 residues before the CDR3 does, and the rest of the CDR3 is filled in from the germline J gene. The genes are TRBV18 and TRBJ1-4, with 8 bases fitting TRBD1. CDR3 size: 14 residues. Looked up from germline, CDR1 is KGHSH and CDR2 is LQKENI. CDR3 DNA (partial): TGTGCCAGCTCCTACGACAGGGGCCGGTCACCA. Translating gives CASSYDRGRSP. The CDR3 in full is CASSYDRGRSPLFF.

On this clone: The CDR3 end lies 3 residues beyond the end of the read and is filled in from the germline J gene. V is TRBV19 and J is TRBJ1-1, with D perhaps matching TRBD1 (6 bases). V dropped 8 bases and J dropped 6 bases, with 16 bases sitting between them. The CDR3 extends over 13 amino acids. In germline, CDR1 is LNHDA, CDR2 SQIVND (reference sequence). Partial CDR3 DNA: TGTGCCAGTGGCAGAGGGGGTTCGGCTGAA. Translation gives CASGRGGSAE. The full-length CDR3 reads as CASGRGGSAEAFF.

Details on this clone: Sequencing ends 3 residues short of the CDR3 end; the germline J gene provides the rest. The chain carries TRBV6-2 or TRBV6-3 and TRBJ2-3; D is possibly TRBD1 (5 bases). CDR3 length: 15 residues. In germline, CDR1 is MNHEY, CDR2 SVGEGT. The CDR3 bases that were read are TGTGCCAGCAGTTACGGGGCAGGGCCCCAAGAGACG. Protein sequence: CASSYGAGPQET. The complete CDR3 protein is CASSYGAGPQETQYF.

In regard to this clone: The read halts 3 residues ahead of the CDR3 end, with the missing end drawn from the germline J gene. At the DNA level, this CDR3 is encoded by other sequences in the same sample as well. The gene calls are TRBV5-1 and TRBJ1-3; maybe TRBD1 (6 bases). With 4 bases removed from V and 3 bases from J, the gap between germline ends came to 17 bases. Germline V gene data show CDR1 as SGHRS and CDR2 as YFSETQ. This CDR3 region has 16 residues. The chain's CDR3 is CASSPSYGQHGNTIYF. Partial CDR3 DNA: TGCGCCAGCAGCCCTAGCTACGGACAGCATGGAAACACC.

This clone counts as medium-sized by frequency. The sequence runs out 3 residues before the end of the CDR3; the remainder is reconstructed from the germline J gene. The chain is built from TRBV10-1 and TRBJ2-2, with TRBD1 as a possible D gene (5 bases). There are 13 residues in the CDR3. Trimming pared 3 bases from V and 3 bases from J, leaving 5 bases between. CDR1 WNHNN and CDR2 SYGVQD come from the germline V gene (reference sequence). CDR3 DNA, as far as it was read: TGCGCCAGCAGTGACAGGGACACCGGGGAG. Amino acids: CASSDRDTGE. The entire CDR3 protein is CASSDRDTGELFF.

Regarding this clone: The read ends 3 residues shy of where the CDR3 ends; the end is completed using the germline J gene. The rearrangement joins TRBV7-8 to TRBJ2-1; D is perhaps TRBD1 (6 bases). CDR1 SGHVS and CDR2 FQNEAQ come from the germline V gene. The CDR3 sequence is 15 residues long. V was cut by 3 bases and J by 0 bases, with 9 bases left in between. The CDR3 is CASSFGQSSYNEQFF. CDR3 bases read: TGTGCCAGCAGCTTTGGACAGAGCTCCTACAATGAG.

A note on this clone: The read comes to an end 3 residues before the CDR3 does, leaving the germline J gene to fill in the end. The chain combines TRBV19 with TRBJ1-2, with D possibly matching TRBD1 (5 bases). From germline, CDR1 is LNHDA and CDR2 SQIVND (reference sequence). There are 16 residues in the CDR3. The CDR3 spells CASSIESGSGADTYTF. The DNA read from the CDR3 is TGTGCCAGTAGTATAGAGAGCGGGAGCGGGGCAGATACC.

On this clone: The CDR3 end is not reached by the read, which stops 3 residues before it; the germline J gene fills it in. The chain carries TRBV2 and TRBJ1-2, with 9 bases identical to TRBD1. V gave up 8 bases and J gave up 7 bases; unmatched junction bases: 5. The CDR3 runs to 12 residues. CDR1 and CDR2 from the germline V gene are SNHLY and FYNNEI. CDR3 sequence: CASRTGGGGYTF. The CDR3 bases that were read are TGTGCCAGCCGCACAGGGGGCGGTGGC.

As to this clone: Read data end 3 residues before the CDR3 end; the end is taken from the germline J gene. The V call is TRBV6-4, the J call TRBJ2-3, with TRBD1 matching 11 bases. V was clipped by 5 bases and J by 8 bases; unmatched bases: 9. The germline gives CDR1 MRHNA, CDR2 SNTAGT. CDR3 size: 15 residues. CDR3 bases read: TGTGCCAGCAGTAAAGGACAGGGGGCGCAGGGTACG. Protein sequence: CASSKGQGAQGT. The entire CDR3 protein reads CASSKGQGAQGTQYF.